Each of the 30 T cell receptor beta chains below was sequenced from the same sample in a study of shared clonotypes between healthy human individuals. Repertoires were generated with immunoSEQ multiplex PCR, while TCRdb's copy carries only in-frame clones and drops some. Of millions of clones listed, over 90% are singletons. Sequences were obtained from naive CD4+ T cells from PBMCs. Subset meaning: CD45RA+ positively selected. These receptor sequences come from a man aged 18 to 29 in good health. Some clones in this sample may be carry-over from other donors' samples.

The CDR3 region has the DNA TGTGCCAGCAGTTTATCTACAGGGGGGAGTCAGCCCCAGCATTTT. Translation: CASSLSTGGSQPQHF. The chain employs TRBV27 and TRBJ1-5, with 8 bases aligning to TRBD1. Trimming took 0 bases from V and 6 from J; bases not matched to a gene: 4. The length of the CDR3 is 15 residues. Germline V gene lookup returns CDR1 MNHEY and CDR2 SMNVEV (reference sequence).

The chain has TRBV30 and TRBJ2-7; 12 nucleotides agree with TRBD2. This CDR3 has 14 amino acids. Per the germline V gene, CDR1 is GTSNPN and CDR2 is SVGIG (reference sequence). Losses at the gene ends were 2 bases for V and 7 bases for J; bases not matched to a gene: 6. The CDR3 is CAWSRGLAGGEQYF. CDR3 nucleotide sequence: TGTGCCTGGAGTAGGGGGCTAGCGGGAGGGGAGCAGTACTTC.

CDR3 residues: CASSVGHPPNEQFF. CDR3 nucleotide sequence: TGTGCCAGCAGCGTAGGCCACCCACCCAATGAGCAGTTCTTC. V is TRBV9 and J is TRBJ2-1; D is undetermined. In germline, CDR1 is SGDLS, CDR2 YYNGEE. Trimming took 0 bases from V and 6 from J, leaving 10 bases between them. This CDR3 spans 14 amino acids. Combining the CDR3 with reference TRBV9 and TRBJ2-1 gives the whole variable domain DSGVTQTPKHLITATGQRVTLRCSPRSGDLSVYWYQQSLDQGLQFLIQYYNGEERAKGNILERFSAQQFPDLHSELNLSSLELGDSALYFCASSVGHPPNEQFFGPGTRLTVL.

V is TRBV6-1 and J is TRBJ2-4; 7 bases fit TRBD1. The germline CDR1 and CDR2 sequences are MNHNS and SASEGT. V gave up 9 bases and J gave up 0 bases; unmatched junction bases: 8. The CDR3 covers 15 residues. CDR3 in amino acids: CASEGQNLAKNIQYF. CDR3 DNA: TGTGCCAGTGAGGGACAGAACTTAGCCAAAAACATTCAGTACTTC.

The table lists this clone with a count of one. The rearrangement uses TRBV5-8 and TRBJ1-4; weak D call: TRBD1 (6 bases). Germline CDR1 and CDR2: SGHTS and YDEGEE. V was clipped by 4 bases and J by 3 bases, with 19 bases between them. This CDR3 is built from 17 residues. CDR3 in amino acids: CASSARGSRTPNEKLFF. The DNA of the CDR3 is TGTGCCAGCAGCGCCAGGGGTAGCAGGACCCCTAATGAAAAACTGTTTTTT.

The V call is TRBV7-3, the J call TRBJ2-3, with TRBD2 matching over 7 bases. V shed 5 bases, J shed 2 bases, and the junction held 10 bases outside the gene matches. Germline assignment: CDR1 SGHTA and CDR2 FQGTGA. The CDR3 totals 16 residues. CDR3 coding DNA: TGTGCCAGCAGCGCGGGGGTAGCGCGAGACACAGATACGCAGTATTTT. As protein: CASSAGVARDTDTQYF.

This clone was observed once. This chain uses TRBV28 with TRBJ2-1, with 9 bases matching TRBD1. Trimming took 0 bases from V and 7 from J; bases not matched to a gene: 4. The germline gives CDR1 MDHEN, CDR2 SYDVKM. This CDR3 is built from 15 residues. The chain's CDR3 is CASSLWGQGVNEQFF. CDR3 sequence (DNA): TGTGCCAGCAGTTTATGGGGACAGGGTGTAAATGAGCAGTTCTTC. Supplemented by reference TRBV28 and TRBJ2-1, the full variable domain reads DVKVTQSSRYLVKRTGEKVFLECVQDMDHENMFWYRQDPGLGLRLIYFSYDVKMKEKGDIPEGYSVSREKKERFSLILESASTNQTSMYLCASSLWGQGVNEQFFGPGTRLTVL.

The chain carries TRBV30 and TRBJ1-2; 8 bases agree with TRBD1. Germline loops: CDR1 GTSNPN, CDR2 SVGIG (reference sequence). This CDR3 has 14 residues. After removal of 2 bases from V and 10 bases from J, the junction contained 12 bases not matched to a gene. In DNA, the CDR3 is TGTGCCTGGAGTCCCCCTGGACAGGGCCTTTACTACACCTTC. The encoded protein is CAWSPPGQGLYYTF.

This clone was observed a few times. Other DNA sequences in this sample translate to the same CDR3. CDR3 DNA: TGTGCCAGCAGTAGGACAGGGAACTATGGCTACACCTTC. Amino acid sequence: CASSRTGNYGYTF. The chain links TRBV25-1 to TRBJ1-2, with 8 bases matching TRBD1. The CDR3 has 13 residues. The trim removed 5 bases at V and 2 bases at J, leaving 1 base unmatched. Germline V gives CDR1 MGHDK, CDR2 SYGVNS.

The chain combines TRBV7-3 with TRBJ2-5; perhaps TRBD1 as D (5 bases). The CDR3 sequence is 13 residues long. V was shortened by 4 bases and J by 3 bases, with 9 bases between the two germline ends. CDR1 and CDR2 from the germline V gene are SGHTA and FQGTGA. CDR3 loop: CASSSDRKETQYF. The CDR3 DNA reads TGTGCCAGCAGCTCAGACAGAAAAGAGACCCAGTACTTC. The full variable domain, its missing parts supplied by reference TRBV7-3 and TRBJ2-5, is GAGVSQTPSNKVTEKGKYVELRCDPISGHTALYWYRQSLGQGPEFLIYFQGTGAADDSGLPNDRFFAVRPEGSVSTLKIQRTERGDSAVYLCASSSDRKETQYFGPGTRLLVL.

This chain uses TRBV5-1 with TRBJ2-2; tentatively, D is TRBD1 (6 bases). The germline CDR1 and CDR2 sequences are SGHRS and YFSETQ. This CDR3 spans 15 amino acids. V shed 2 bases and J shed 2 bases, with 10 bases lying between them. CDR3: CASSFSGVNTGELFF. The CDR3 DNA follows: TGCGCCAGCAGCTTCTCAGGGGTTAACACCGGGGAGCTGTTTTTT.

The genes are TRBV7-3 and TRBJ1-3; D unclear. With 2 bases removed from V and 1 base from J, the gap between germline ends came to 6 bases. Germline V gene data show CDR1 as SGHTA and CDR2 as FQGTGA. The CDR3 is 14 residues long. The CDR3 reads CASSLSGSGNTIYF. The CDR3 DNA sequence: TGTGCCAGCAGCTTATCGGGGTCTGGAAACACCATATATTTT.

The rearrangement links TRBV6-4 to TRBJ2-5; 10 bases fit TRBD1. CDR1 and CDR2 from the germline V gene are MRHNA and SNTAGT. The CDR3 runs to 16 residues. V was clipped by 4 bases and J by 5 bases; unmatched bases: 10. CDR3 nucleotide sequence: TGTGCCAGCAGTGTCTCGACAGGGGGCTTATGGGAGACCCAGTACTTC. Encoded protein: CASSVSTGGLWETQYF.

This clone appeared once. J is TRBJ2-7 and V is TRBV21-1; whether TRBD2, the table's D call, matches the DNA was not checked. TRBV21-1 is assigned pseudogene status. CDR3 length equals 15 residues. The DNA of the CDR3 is TGTGCCAGCAGCAAAGCGAGGTACGGGACCTACGAGCAGTACTTC. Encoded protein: CASSKARYGTYEQYF.

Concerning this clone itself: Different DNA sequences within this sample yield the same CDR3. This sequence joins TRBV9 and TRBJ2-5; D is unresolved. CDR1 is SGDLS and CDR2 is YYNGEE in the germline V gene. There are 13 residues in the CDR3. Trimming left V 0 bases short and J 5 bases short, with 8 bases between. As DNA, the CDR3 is TGTGCCAGCAGCGTAGGAACCCGGGAGACCCAGTACTTC. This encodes CASSVGTRETQYF.

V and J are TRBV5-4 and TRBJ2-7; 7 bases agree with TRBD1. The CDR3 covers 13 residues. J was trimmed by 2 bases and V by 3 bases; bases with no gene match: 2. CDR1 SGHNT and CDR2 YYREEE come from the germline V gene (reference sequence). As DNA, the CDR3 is TGTGCCAGCAGCTCCGGGACAGCCTACGAGCAGTACTTC. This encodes CASSSGTAYEQYF.

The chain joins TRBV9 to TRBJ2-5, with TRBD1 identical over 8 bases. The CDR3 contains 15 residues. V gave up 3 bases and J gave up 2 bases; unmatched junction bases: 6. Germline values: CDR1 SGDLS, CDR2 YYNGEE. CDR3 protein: CASSAYRGDQETQYF. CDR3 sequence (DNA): TGTGCCAGCAGCGCCTACAGGGGGGATCAAGAGACCCAGTACTTC.

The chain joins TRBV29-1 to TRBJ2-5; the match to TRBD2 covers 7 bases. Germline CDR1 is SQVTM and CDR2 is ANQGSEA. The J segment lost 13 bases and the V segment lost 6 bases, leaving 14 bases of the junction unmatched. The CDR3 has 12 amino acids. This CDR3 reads CSVSRDYAGGYF. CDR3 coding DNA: TGCAGCGTGAGCCGGGACTATGCCGGCGGGTACTTC.

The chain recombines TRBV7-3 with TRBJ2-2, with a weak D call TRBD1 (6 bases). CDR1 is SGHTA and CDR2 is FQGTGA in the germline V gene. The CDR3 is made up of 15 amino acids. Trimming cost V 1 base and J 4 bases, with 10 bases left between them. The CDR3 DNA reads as TGTGCCAGCAGCTTAAATGGGGGCAGCACCGGGGAGCTGTTTTTT. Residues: CASSLNGGSTGELFF.

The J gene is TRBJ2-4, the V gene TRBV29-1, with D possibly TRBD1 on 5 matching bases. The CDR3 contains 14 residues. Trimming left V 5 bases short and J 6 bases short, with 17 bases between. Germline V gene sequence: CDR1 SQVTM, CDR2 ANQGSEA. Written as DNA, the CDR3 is TGCAGCGTTACTCCGGGCCTCCAGGGAAACATTCAGTACTTC. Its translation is CSVTPGLQGNIQYF. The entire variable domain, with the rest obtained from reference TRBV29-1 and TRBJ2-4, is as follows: SAVISQKPSRDICQRGTSLTIQCQVDSQVTMMFWYRQQPGQSLTLIATANQGSEATYESGFVIDKFPISRPNLTFSTLTVSNMSPEDSSIYLCSVTPGLQGNIQYFGAGTRLSVL.

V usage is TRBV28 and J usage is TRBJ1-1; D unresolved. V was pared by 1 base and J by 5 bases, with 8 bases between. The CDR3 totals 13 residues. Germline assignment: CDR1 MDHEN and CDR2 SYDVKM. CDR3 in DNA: TGTGCCAGCAGTTTATTAACCTTGACTGAAGCTTTCTTT. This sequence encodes CASSLLTLTEAFF.

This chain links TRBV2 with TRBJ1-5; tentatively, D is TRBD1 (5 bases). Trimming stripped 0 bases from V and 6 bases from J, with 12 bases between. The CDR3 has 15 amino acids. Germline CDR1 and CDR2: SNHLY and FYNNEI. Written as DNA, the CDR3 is TGTGCCAGCAGTGAAGCGCTTCGGGGCAGTCAGCCCCAGCATTTT. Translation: CASSEALRGSQPQHF.

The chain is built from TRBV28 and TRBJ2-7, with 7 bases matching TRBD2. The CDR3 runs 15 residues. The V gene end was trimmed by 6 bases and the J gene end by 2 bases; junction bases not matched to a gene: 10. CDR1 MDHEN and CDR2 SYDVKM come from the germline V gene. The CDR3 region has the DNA TGTGCCAGCAGCCGTAGCGGGTTTATAACCTACGAGCAGTACTTC. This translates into CASSRSGFITYEQYF.

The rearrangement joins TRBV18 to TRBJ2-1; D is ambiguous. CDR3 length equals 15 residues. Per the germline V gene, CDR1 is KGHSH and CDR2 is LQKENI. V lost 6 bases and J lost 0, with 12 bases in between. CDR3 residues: CASSAASSSYNEQFF. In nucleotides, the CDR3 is TGTGCCAGCTCGGCAGCGTCTAGCTCCTACAATGAGCAGTTCTTC.

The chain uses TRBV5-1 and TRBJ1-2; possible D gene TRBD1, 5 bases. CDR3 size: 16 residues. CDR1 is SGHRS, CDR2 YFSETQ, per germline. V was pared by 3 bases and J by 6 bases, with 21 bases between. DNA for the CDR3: TGCGCCAGCAGCTGGGACCACGGGACCGGACCGGATGGCTACACCTTC. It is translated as CASSWDHGTGPDGYTF.

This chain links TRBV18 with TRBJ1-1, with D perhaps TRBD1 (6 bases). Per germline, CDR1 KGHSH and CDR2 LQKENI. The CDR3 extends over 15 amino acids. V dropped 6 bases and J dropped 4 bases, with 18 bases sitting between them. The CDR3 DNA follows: TGTGCCAGCTCTCCCGGGACAAGGGGGGCCACTGAAGCTTTCTTT. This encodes CASSPGTRGATEAFF. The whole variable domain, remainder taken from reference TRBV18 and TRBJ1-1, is NAGVMQNPRHLVRRRGQEARLRCSPMKGHSHVYWYRQLPEEGLKFMVYLQKENIIDESGMPKERFSAEFPKEGPSILRIQQVVRGDSAAYFCASSPGTRGATEAFFGQGTRLTVV.

In DNA form, the CDR3 reads TGTGCCAGCAGCAAAGCTGTGACGGAGTACGAGCAGTACTTC. Amino acid sequence: CASSKAVTEYEQYF. The chain combines TRBV21-1 with TRBJ2-7; TRBD2 is taken as the D call from the table, unchecked against the DNA. TRBV21-1 is labeled a pseudogene. The CDR3 is 14 amino acids.

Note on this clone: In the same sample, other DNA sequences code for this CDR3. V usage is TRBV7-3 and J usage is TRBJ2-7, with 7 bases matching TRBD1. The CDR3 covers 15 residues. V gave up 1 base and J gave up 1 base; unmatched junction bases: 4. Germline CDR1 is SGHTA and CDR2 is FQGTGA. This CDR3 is CASSLNRGPSYEQYF. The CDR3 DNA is TGTGCCAGCAGCTTAAACAGGGGACCTTCCTACGAGCAGTACTTC.

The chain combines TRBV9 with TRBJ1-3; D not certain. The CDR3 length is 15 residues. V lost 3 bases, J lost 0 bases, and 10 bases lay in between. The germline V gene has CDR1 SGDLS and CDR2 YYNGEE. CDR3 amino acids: CASSATSASGNTIYF. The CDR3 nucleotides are TGTGCCAGCAGCGCCACGAGTGCCTCTGGAAACACCATATATTTT. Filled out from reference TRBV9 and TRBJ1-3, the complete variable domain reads DSGVTQTPKHLITATGQRVTLRCSPRSGDLSVYWYQQSLDQGLQFLIQYYNGEERAKGNILERFSAQQFPDLHSELNLSSLELGDSALYFCASSATSASGNTIYFGEGSWLTVV.

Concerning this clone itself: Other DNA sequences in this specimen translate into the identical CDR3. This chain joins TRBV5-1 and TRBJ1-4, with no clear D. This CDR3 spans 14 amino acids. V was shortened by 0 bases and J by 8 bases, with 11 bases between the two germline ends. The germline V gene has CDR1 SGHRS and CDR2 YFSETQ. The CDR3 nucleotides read TGCGCCAGCAGCTTGGGTGGGGAAGGCGAAAAACTGTTTTTT. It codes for CASSLGGEGEKLFF.